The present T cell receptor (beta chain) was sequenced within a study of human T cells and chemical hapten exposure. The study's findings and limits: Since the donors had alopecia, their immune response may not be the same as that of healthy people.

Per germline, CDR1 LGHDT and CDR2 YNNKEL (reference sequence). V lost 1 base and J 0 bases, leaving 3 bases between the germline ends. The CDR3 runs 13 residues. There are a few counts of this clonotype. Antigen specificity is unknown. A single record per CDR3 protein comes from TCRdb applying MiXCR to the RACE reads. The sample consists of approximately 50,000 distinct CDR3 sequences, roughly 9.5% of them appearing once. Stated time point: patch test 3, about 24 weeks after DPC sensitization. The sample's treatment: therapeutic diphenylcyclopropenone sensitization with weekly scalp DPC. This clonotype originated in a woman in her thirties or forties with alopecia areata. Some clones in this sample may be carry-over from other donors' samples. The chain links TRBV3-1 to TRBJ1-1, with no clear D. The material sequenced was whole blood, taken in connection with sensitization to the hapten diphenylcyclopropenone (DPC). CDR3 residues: CASSQGLNTEAFF. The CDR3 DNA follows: TGTGCCAGCAGCCAAGGCCTGAACACTGAAGCTTTCTTT.